This T cell receptor beta chain was documented in a study of Ad26.COV2.S vaccination and SARS-CoV-2 variants. About the study: Ad26.COV2.S was injected intramuscularly once or twice, 56 days apart.

Indicated treatment: about 20 received Ad26.COV2.S at low or high dose, single or two shots; several received placebo; per-sample allocation not given. Material that was analyzed had been drawn on day 63 after the first vaccine or placebo injection. Produced via immunoSEQ multiplex PCR; TCRdb's table is partial and in-frame only. This table holds approximately 360,000 clones, about 80% found once. Sequencing used peripheral blood, obtained in a trial of Ad26.COV2.S vaccine versus placebo. This sequence was found in a person between 18 and 60 years old who received the Ad26.COV2.S COVID-19 vaccine or a placebo.

The CDR3 loop is CASRSLGRGLAKNIQYF. The CDR3 coding sequence is TGTGCCAGCAGGAGCCTCGGACGGGGACTAGCCAAAAACATTCAGTACTTC. The rearrangement uses TRBV27 and TRBJ2-4; the D gene is possibly TRBD2 (6 bases). With 6 bases removed from V and 0 bases from J, the gap between germline ends came to 18 bases. From germline, CDR1 is MNHEY and CDR2 SMNVEV (reference sequence). This CDR3 is built from 17 residues.